This T cell receptor beta chain was obtained from a study of shared clonotypes between healthy human individuals. A word on this clone: What it binds is not known.

CD8 cells regarded as naive lacked CD45RO, were positively chosen for CCR7, and omitted terminally differentiated effector memory CD45RA+ cells. Caucasian adults residing in Nashville, Tennessee made up all the donors. General study points: Naive subsets usually exceeded memory subsets in estimated richness. A handful of donors held about 5% of naive CD4 clonotypes in common.

At the deep level, the assay was run. Sequenced by immunoSEQ multiplex PCR; TCRdb stores in-frame clones only, minus some. The sample lists around 1.9 million clones; over 85% were seen once. This sequence was found in a man aged 18 to 30 in good health. Some clones in this sample may be carry-over from other donors' samples. The sequenced sample consisted of naive CD8+ T cells from PBMCs.

The CDR3 sequence: CASIGVTEHLYEQYF. The CDR3 nucleotides are TGTGCCAGCATAGGAGTGACAGAGCACCTCTACGAGCAGTACTTC. The rearrangement uses TRBV27 and TRBJ2-7; TRBD1 might be the D (5 bases). With 7 bases removed from V and 3 bases from J, the gap between germline ends came to 19 bases. This CDR3 is 15 amino acids long. Germline V lookup: CDR1 MNHEY, CDR2 SMNVEV (reference sequence).